This paragraph covers one T cell receptor (beta chain) sequence. Its antigen is not identified. The CDR3 totals 19 residues. In germline, CDR1 is DFQATT, CDR2 SNEGSKA (reference sequence). V shed 5 bases, J shed 2 bases, and the junction held 17 bases outside the gene matches. Whole-study findings and limits: Tumor Treg TCRs overlapped most with tumor naive CD4+ cells. The larger cohort examined one V-J beta rearrangement, not whole repertoires. In terms of TCR gene usage, tumor memory CD4+ T cells clustered together with blood and lymph node memory CD4+ cells, as well as with lymph node naive CD4+ cells.

Treg sorting used a CD4+CD25+CD127-/low gate. TCRdb re-derived calls from the 5' RACE reads in MiXCR, one entry per CDR3 protein. The sample has 50,000 to 60,000 distinct CDR3 sequences, around 21% seen once. The rearrangement links TRBV20-1 to TRBJ2-3, with TRBD2 matching over 12 bases. Sequencing input: tumor-infiltrating Tregs sorted from the breast tumor. The sequence was collected from a female donor with breast cancer. The DNA for the CDR3 is TGCAGTGCTCCTAATCCGGGGCTAGCGGGAGGGCTTACCACAGATACGCAGTATTTT. This sequence encodes CSAPNPGLAGGLTTDTQYF.